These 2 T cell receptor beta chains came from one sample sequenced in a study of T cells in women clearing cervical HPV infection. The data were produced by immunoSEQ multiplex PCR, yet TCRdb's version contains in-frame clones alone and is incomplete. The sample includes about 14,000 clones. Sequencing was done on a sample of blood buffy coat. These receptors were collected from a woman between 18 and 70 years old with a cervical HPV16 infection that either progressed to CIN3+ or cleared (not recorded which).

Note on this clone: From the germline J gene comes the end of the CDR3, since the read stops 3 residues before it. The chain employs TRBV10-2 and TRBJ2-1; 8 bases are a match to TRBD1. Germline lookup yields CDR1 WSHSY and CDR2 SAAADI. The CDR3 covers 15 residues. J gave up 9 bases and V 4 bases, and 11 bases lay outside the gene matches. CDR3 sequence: CASSAPPRTGFEQFF. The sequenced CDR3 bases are TGCGCCAGCAGTGCACCACCCCGGACAGGGTTTGAG.

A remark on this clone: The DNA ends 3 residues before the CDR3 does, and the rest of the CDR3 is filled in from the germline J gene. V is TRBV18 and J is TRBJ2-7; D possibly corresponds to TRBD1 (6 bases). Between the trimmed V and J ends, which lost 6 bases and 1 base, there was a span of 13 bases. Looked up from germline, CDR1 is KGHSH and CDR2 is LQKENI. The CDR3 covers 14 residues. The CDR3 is CASSLGAPSYEQYF. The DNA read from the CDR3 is TGTGCCAGCTCTCTGGGGGCCCCATCCTACGAG.